Listed here are 18 T cell receptor beta chains from one sample, sequenced in a study of cytomegalovirus exposure and HLA in healthy donors. The PCR had 60 Vbeta and 13 Jbeta primers. Some clones are missing from TCRdb's copy, which holds only in-frame ones; the method was immunoSEQ multiplex PCR. The table shows approximately 170,000 clones, with around four fifths occurring only once. What was sequenced was PBMCs. The receptors originated from a boy aged 2 to 10 in good health and CMV-seronegative.

DNA for the CDR3: TGTGCCAGCAGCGGGTTGGCACCCCACTCTGGAAACACCATATATTTT. It specifies CASSGLAPHSGNTIYF. This chain uses TRBV25-1 with TRBJ1-3; D gene ambiguous. Germline CDR1 reads MGHDK; CDR2 reads SYGVNS. Deletions cut 6 bases from V and 0 bases from J, with 15 bases between. This CDR3 comprises 16 residues. The whole variable domain, filled in from reference TRBV25-1 and TRBJ1-3, reads EADIYQTPRYLVIGTGKKITLECSQTMGHDKMYWYQQDPGMELHLIHYSYGVNSTEKGDLSSESTVSRIRTEHFPLTLESARPSHTSQYLCASSGLAPHSGNTIYFGEGSWLTVV.

The chain combines TRBV7-9 with TRBJ2-3, with 8 bases that match TRBD2. The V and J ends lost 6 bases and 5 bases, in that order; junction bases with no gene match: 10. This CDR3 comprises 15 residues. The germline V gene has CDR1 SEHNR and CDR2 FQNEAQ (reference sequence). The CDR3 protein is CASRIAGLMGDTQYF. DNA for the CDR3: TGTGCCAGCAGGATAGCGGGACTCATGGGAGATACGCAGTATTTT.

This clone appeared once. The rearrangement links TRBV7-6 to TRBJ2-3; 8 bases line up with TRBD1. This CDR3 has 17 residues. Germline V lookup: CDR1 SGHVS, CDR2 FNYEAQ. The ends lost 0 bases at V and 5 bases at J; junction bases unmatched: 10. The CDR3 bases are TGTGCCAGCAGCTTAGCGTTCGGGGCAGGGGGCAGAGATACGCAGTATTTT. Protein: CASSLAFGAGGRDTQYF.

The DNA for the CDR3 is TGTGCCAGCAGCTTTGGTAGCGGCTACAATGAGCAGTTCTTC. This codes for CASSFGSGYNEQFF. The V gene is TRBV11-3, the J gene TRBJ2-1; possibly TRBD2 for D (6 bases). This CDR3 has 14 residues. V was clipped by 3 bases and J by 3 bases, with 9 bases between them. Germline assignment: CDR1 SGHNT and CDR2 YENEEA. Together with reference TRBV11-3 and TRBJ2-1, the CDR3 gives the full variable domain: EAGVVQSPRYKIIEKKQPVAFWCNPISGHNTLYWYLQNLGQGPELLIRYENEEAVDDSQLPKDRFSAERLKGVDSTLKIQPAELGDSAVYLCASSFGSGYNEQFFGPGTRLTVL.

The V gene is TRBV30, the J gene TRBJ2-4, with 9 nucleotides matching TRBD1. Trimming took 4 bases from V and 8 from J; bases not matched to a gene: 3. CDR1 GTSNPN and CDR2 SVGIG come from the germline V gene (reference sequence). CDR3 length: 12 amino acids. For the CDR3, the DNA is TGTGCCTGGACGACAGGGGGAGACATTCAGTACTTC. Its protein is CAWTTGGDIQYF.

The chain employs TRBV2 and TRBJ2-1; 7 bases agree with TRBD2. Trimming at V came to 9 bases and at J to 10 bases, leaving 6 bases not matched to a gene. This CDR3 region has 11 residues. Germline V gives CDR1 SNHLY, CDR2 FYNNEI. The CDR3 nucleotides read TGTGCCAGTACGGGGGGTTACGAGCAGTTCTTC. Protein sequence: CASTGGYEQFF.

The genes are TRBV7-9 and TRBJ2-5, with D maybe TRBD1 (5 bases). Trimming cost V 1 base and J 2 bases, with 8 bases left between them. CDR3 length equals 14 residues. From germline, CDR1 is SEHNR and CDR2 FQNEAQ (reference sequence). This CDR3 is CASSLVGQQETQYF. In nucleotides, the CDR3 is TGTGCCAGCAGCTTAGTAGGACAACAAGAGACCCAGTACTTC.

V and J are TRBV6-1 and TRBJ2-6, with a weak D call TRBD2 (5 bases). V gave up 8 bases and J gave up 1 base, with 12 bases separating them. Germline V CDR1 and CDR2: MNHNS, SASEGT. CDR3 length equals 15 residues. CDR3 residues: CASALGESGANVLTF. In DNA form, the CDR3 reads TGTGCCAGCGCACTAGGCGAATCTGGGGCCAACGTCCTGACTTTC.

The V gene is TRBV5-1, the J gene TRBJ1-2; 9 nucleotides agree with TRBD1. The CDR3 loop spans 14 amino acids. Germline V CDR1 and CDR2: SGHRS, YFSETQ. V gave up 3 bases and J gave up 8 bases; unmatched junction bases: 8. CDR3 DNA sequence: TGCGCCAGCAGCTCCGGGACAGGGTTAGGCGGCTACACCTTC. Amino acids: CASSSGTGLGGYTF.

This clone occurred once. This CDR3 is CATFRDYYSYEQYV. In nucleotides, the CDR3 is TGTGCCACCTTCCGGGACTACTATTCCTACGAGCAGTACGTC. This chain links TRBV15 with TRBJ2-7, with 7 bases lining up with TRBD2. Trimming at V came to 8 bases and at J to 1 base, leaving 8 bases not matched to a gene. Germline V gene sequence: CDR1 LNHNV, CDR2 YYDKDF (reference sequence). CDR3 size: 14 residues.

J is TRBJ2-1 and V is TRBV25-1; D may be TRBD1 (6 bases). V lost 3 bases to trimming and J lost 4 bases, with 10 bases between them. CDR1 and CDR2 (germline): MGHDK, SYGVNS. The CDR3 has 14 residues. The CDR3 sequence: CASSDPTGYNEQFF. CDR3 nucleotides: TGTGCCAGCAGTGACCCGACAGGTTACAATGAGCAGTTCTTC.

The rearrangement uses TRBV29-1 and TRBJ1-5, with D maybe TRBD1 (5 bases). The ends were cut back, 7 bases at V and 1 base at J, with 14 bases in the middle. The CDR3 contains 14 residues. The germline CDR1 and CDR2 sequences are SQVTM and ANQGSEA. DNA for the CDR3: TGCAGCGCTGTAGAGGGGCTCAGCAATCAGCCCCAGCATTTT. It translates to CSAVEGLSNQPQHF.

The chain is built from TRBV7-9 and TRBJ2-1; 7 positions agree with TRBD2. This CDR3 is built from 14 residues. From germline, CDR1 is SEHNR and CDR2 FQNEAQ (reference sequence). Trimming cost V 5 bases and J 5 bases; bases outside gene matches: 6. CDR3 DNA: TGTGCCAGCAGCCCAACAAGCGGGGACAATGAGCAGTTCTTC. It translates to CASSPTSGDNEQFF.

The V call is TRBV7-2, the J call TRBJ1-1; D not resolved. V lost 3 bases and J 4 bases, leaving 9 bases between the germline ends. The CDR3 covers 13 residues. In germline, CDR1 is SGHTA, CDR2 FQGNSA. The CDR3 sequence is CASSLGGPTEAFF. In nucleotides, the CDR3 is TGTGCCAGCAGCTTGGGAGGACCCACTGAAGCTTTCTTT.

CDR3 DNA sequence: TGTGCCAGCAGTTCCTTGGGGGGATTCCTCTACAATGAGCAGTTCTTC. It specifies CASSSLGGFLYNEQFF. The V gene is TRBV6-6, the J gene TRBJ2-1; D might be TRBD2 (6 bases). Germline CDR1 and CDR2: MNHNY and SVGAGI (reference sequence). With 4 bases removed from V and 3 bases from J, the gap between germline ends came to 16 bases. CDR3 length: 16 residues.

In regard to this clone: A junction end diverges from the germline sequence, so it may reflect a read error. V usage is TRBV2 and J usage is TRBJ1-1, with D possibly TRBD1 on 6 matching bases. CDR3 length equals 16 residues. Germline lookup yields CDR1 SNHLY and CDR2 FYNNEI. CDR3 in amino acids: CASNEGVDSLNTEAFF. CDR3 coding DNA: TGTGCCAGCAATGAAGGGGTGGACAGTTTGAACACTGAAGCTTTCTTT.

The rearrangement joins TRBV30 to TRBJ1-1; D is unclear. Deletions cut 1 base from V and 0 bases from J, with 6 bases between. Germline assignment: CDR1 GTSNPN and CDR2 SVGIG (reference sequence). The CDR3 is made up of 13 amino acids. The DNA of the CDR3 is TGTGCCTGGAGTGCGCAGGTGAACACTGAAGCTTTCTTT. Translating it yields CAWSAQVNTEAFF.

V and J are TRBV7-2 and TRBJ2-3; 14 bases align to TRBD2. Trimming took 5 bases from V and 4 from J; bases not matched to a gene: 2. Germline CDR1 SGHTA, CDR2 FQGNSA. The length of the CDR3 is 15 residues. CDR3 sequence: CASSRTSGRPDTQYF. CDR3 DNA sequence: TGTGCCAGCAGCCGGACTAGCGGGAGGCCAGATACGCAGTATTTT.